This T cell receptor beta chain is drawn from a study of blood T cell repertoires in COVID-19. As for the study in general: From the United States, Italy and Spain came samples of acute and convalescent COVID-19.

The table came from immunoSEQ multiplex PCR; TCRdb's copy has only in-frame clones and leaves some out. There are about 250,000 clones in the sample; 82% occur only once, and about 5.3% lies in the top ten. V dropped 5 bases and J dropped 8; count of bases not matched to a gene: 7. Germline V CDR1 and CDR2: SGHNT, YYREEE (reference sequence). CDR3 length equals 14 residues. Sequencing was done on a sample of peripheral blood. The chain couples TRBV5-4 to TRBJ1-4; 9 bases match TRBD1. The receptor was derived from a woman aged 80 or over with active or convalescent COVID-19. CDR3 DNA sequence: TGTGCCAGCAGTTCCGGGACAGGGTACGAAAAACTGTTTTTT. It specifies CASSSGTGYEKLFF.